Below, 10 T cell receptor beta chains from the same sample are listed, as sequenced in a study of vaccination and CD4 T cells after COVID-19. TCRdb analysed the PCR reads with MiXCR anew, one entry per CDR3 protein. The sample records around 19,000 distinct CDR3 sequences, approximately 67% being singletons. The input for sequencing was CD4+ T cells from blood, taken before SARS-CoV-2 vaccination. These receptors came from a human donor who had recovered from COVID-19.

The rearrangement links TRBV15 to TRBJ2-7; the match to TRBD1 covers 7 bases. The CDR3 sequence is 15 residues long. V lost 5 bases to trimming and J lost 4 bases; unmatched junction nucleotides: 11. The germline gives CDR1 LNHNV, CDR2 YYDKDF (reference sequence). This CDR3 is CATSLPGTVRYEQYF. The CDR3 region has the DNA TGTGCCACCAGCCTACCCGGGACAGTAAGGTACGAGCAGTACTTC.

V and J are TRBV27 and TRBJ1-2, with 11 bases fitting TRBD1. CDR1 and CDR2 from the germline V gene are MNHEY and SMNVEV (reference sequence). Trimming took 6 bases from V and 7 from J; bases not matched to a gene: 10. The CDR3 extends over 15 amino acids. CDR3 residues: CASRPRGQGDVGYTF. The CDR3 coding sequence is TGTGCCAGCAGACCGCGGGGACAGGGGGATGTTGGCTACACCTTC.

The chain joins TRBV20-1 to TRBJ2-1; D is uncertain. V was pared by 3 bases and J by 7 bases, with 10 bases between. Germline V gives CDR1 DFQATT, CDR2 SNEGSKA (reference sequence). This CDR3 has 12 amino acids. This chain's CDR3 is CSASPQSNEQFF. The CDR3 region has the DNA TGCAGTGCTAGTCCCCAGAGTAATGAGCAGTTCTTC.

This rearrangement joins TRBV7-9 to TRBJ2-6; the D is unclear. CDR1 is SEHNR and CDR2 is FQNEAQ in the germline V gene (reference sequence). V gave up 0 bases and J gave up 0 bases, with 6 bases separating them. CDR3 length: 16 residues. CDR3: CASSLALSSGANVLTF. CDR3 DNA: TGTGCCAGCAGCTTAGCCCTGAGCTCTGGGGCCAACGTCCTGACTTTC.

The gene calls are TRBV20-1 and TRBJ2-1; no definite D call. The CDR3 is 15 amino acids. In germline, CDR1 is DFQATT, CDR2 SNEGSKA (reference sequence). V was cut by 0 bases and J by 2 bases, with 11 bases left in between. The CDR3 sequence: CSARDPGVTYNEQFF. The CDR3 DNA reads TGCAGTGCTAGAGATCCCGGAGTCACCTACAATGAGCAGTTCTTC.

This clonotype was seen once. V usage is TRBV7-2 and J usage is TRBJ1-6; 7 nucleotides line up with TRBD1. Germline CDR1 is SGHTA and CDR2 is FQGNSA. V dropped 1 base and J dropped 5; count of bases not matched to a gene: 2. The CDR3 runs to 15 residues. CDR3 region: CASSLVDRDNSPLHF. CDR3 bases: TGTGCCAGCAGCTTAGTAGACAGGGATAATTCACCCCTCCACTTT.

The chain links TRBV11-2 to TRBJ2-2; D gene unclear. Germline-derived CDR1 and CDR2 are SGHAT and FQNNGV. The CDR3 sequence is 14 residues long. V gave up 4 bases and J gave up 0 bases, with 6 bases separating them. CDR3 sequence (DNA): TGTGCCAGCAGCTCCCTTCCGAACACCGGGGAGCTGTTTTTT. Translating gives CASSSLPNTGELFF.

This chain joins TRBV20-1 and TRBJ2-3; 9 bases align to TRBD1. Germline V gene sequence: CDR1 DFQATT, CDR2 SNEGSKA (reference sequence). V lost 6 bases and J lost 3; bases outside the gene matches: 10. There are 15 residues in the CDR3. The CDR3 DNA follows: TGCAGTGCAGAATCCGGGACAGGGATGACAGATACGCAGTATTTT. This sequence encodes CSAESGTGMTDTQYF.

The chain carries TRBV7-4 and TRBJ2-5; no clear D. The germline V gene encodes CDR1 SGHVT and CDR2 SQSDAQ. The CDR3 totals 16 residues. The V gene lost 4 bases and the J gene lost 5 bases, with 20 bases spanning the gap. CDR3 in amino acids: CASSCWTLPVEETQYF. The CDR3 region has the DNA TGTGCCAGCAGCTGCTGGACCCTTCCGGTAGAGGAGACCCAGTACTTC.

This clonotype was recorded a few times. The rearrangement uses TRBV24-1 and TRBJ2-3, with TRBD2 identical over 7 bases. V shed 5 bases and J 0 bases; nucleotides not matched to a gene: 13. Germline-derived CDR1 and CDR2 are KGHDR and SFDVKD. The CDR3 has 18 amino acids. As DNA, the CDR3 is TGTGCCACCAGTGGGGGCCTAGCGGCCGACCTGAGCACAGATACGCAGTATTTT. Translation: CATSGGLAADLSTDTQYF.